These 23 T cell receptor beta chains share one sample of origin, sequenced in a study of T cell responses to AZD1222 COVID-19 vaccine. Profiling relied on immunoSEQ multiplex PCR, and the TCRdb table lists in-frame clones only, not all of them. The repertoire holds 70,000 or so clones, 88% seen once, with approximately 19% in the top ten. Source: peripheral blood, taken on day 0 of AZD1222 vaccination. Receptors were obtained from an adult in good health.

The gene calls are TRBV28 and TRBJ2-2, with TRBD2 as a possible D gene (5 bases). Trimming removed 7 bases at V and 6 bases at J, with 18 bases between. The V gene's germline CDR1 is MDHEN and CDR2 SYDVKM. The CDR3 totals 15 residues. The CDR3 protein is CASTPGGSRAGELFF. The CDR3, as DNA: TGTGCCAGCACCCCTGGCGGGTCGCGGGCCGGGGAGCTGTTTTTT.

V gene TRBV5-4 combines with J gene TRBJ2-3, with TRBD2 identical over 10 bases. CDR3 length: 15 amino acids. Trimming removed 2 bases from V and 3 bases from J; junction bases left unmatched: 3. Germline V gene lookup returns CDR1 SGHNT and CDR2 YYREEE (reference sequence). DNA for the CDR3: TGTGCCAGCAGCTTCCGGACTAGCGGTACAGATACGCAGTATTTT. This sequence encodes CASSFRTSGTDTQYF.

The genes are TRBV19 and TRBJ2-1; no clear D gene. Germline loops: CDR1 LNHDA, CDR2 SQIVND (reference sequence). V lost 6 bases and J 4 bases, leaving 4 bases between the germline ends. This CDR3 spans 11 amino acids. CDR3 protein: CASRGYNEQFF. The CDR3 bases are TGTGCCAGTAGGGGATACAATGAGCAGTTCTTC. The full variable domain, rest sourced from reference TRBV19 and TRBJ2-1, is DGGITQSPKYLFRKEGQNVTLSCEQNLNHDAMYWYRQDPGQGLRLIYYSQIVNDFQKGDIAEGYSVSREKKESFPLTVTSAQKNPTAFYLCASRGYNEQFFGPGTRLTVL.

V is TRBV13 and J is TRBJ2-7, with TRBD1 matching 7 bases. Germline values: CDR1 PRHDT, CDR2 FYEKMQ (reference sequence). The CDR3 loop spans 14 amino acids. V lost 0 bases, J lost 3 bases, and 2 bases stayed unmatched. Here the CDR3 reads CASSLGQGLYEQYF. CDR3 coding DNA: TGTGCCAGCAGCTTAGGACAGGGGCTCTACGAGCAGTACTTC. Based on the CDR3 plus reference TRBV13 and TRBJ2-7, the full variable domain is AAGVIQSPRHLIKEKRETATLKCYPIPRHDTVYWYQQGPGQDPQFLISFYEKMQSDKGSIPDRFSAQQFSDYHSELNMSSLELGDSALYFCASSLGQGLYEQYFGPGTRLTVT.

V gene TRBV3-1 (or the pseudogene TRBV3-2) combines with J gene TRBJ1-5, with a weak D call TRBD1 (6 bases). CDR1 and CDR2 (germline): LGHDT, YNNKEL (reference sequence). The germline V and J ends were trimmed by 8 bases and 2 bases, with 13 bases remaining between them. The CDR3 spans 14 residues. The CDR3 sequence: CASGTGSGNQPQHF. The CDR3 DNA follows: TGTGCCAGCGGAACAGGGTCGGGCAATCAGCCCCAGCATTTT.

The V and J genes are TRBV27 and TRBJ1-5; D possibly corresponds to TRBD1 (5 bases). The CDR3 sequence is 16 residues long. Trimming cost V 0 bases and J 3 bases, with 12 bases left between them. CDR1 and CDR2 from the germline V gene are MNHEY and SMNVEV (reference sequence). The CDR3 DNA reads as TGTGCCAGCAGTTTATCGAGACAGCTTCCCAATCAGCCCCAGCATTTT. This encodes CASSLSRQLPNQPQHF.

This chain links TRBV6-2 or TRBV6-3 with TRBJ2-7; no clear D. Looked up from germline, CDR1 is MNHEY and CDR2 is SVGEGT. The CDR3 consists of 11 residues. The V end was cut by 6 bases, the J end by 3 bases, with 6 bases between. Here the CDR3 DNA reads TGTGCCAGCAGCCGCTACTACGAGCAGTACTTC. Its translation is CASSRYYEQYF.

As DNA, the CDR3 is TGTGCCAGCAGCGTAGATCCGGGAGAGGCCACCGGGGAGCTGTTTTTT. This translates into CASSVDPGEATGELFF. The chain uses TRBV9 and TRBJ2-2; a weak D match, TRBD2 (6 bases). Germline lookup yields CDR1 SGDLS and CDR2 YYNGEE. This CDR3 comprises 16 residues. V was shortened by 0 bases and J by 4 bases, with 13 bases between the two germline ends.

The J gene is TRBJ2-5, the V gene TRBV2; D not certain. The CDR3 runs 13 residues. From germline, CDR1 is SNHLY and CDR2 FYNNEI. V lost 3 bases, J lost 0 bases, and 5 bases lay in between. CDR3 residues: CASSDGNQETQYF. As DNA, the CDR3 is TGTGCCAGCAGTGACGGAAACCAAGAGACCCAGTACTTC.

This clone appeared a single time. CDR3 loop: CTVRSDYGYTF. The CDR3 DNA follows: TGCACCGTACGGAGCGACTATGGCTACACCTTC. The rearrangement uses TRBV20-1 and TRBJ1-2; D is uncertain. From germline, CDR1 is DFQATT and CDR2 SNEGSKA (reference sequence). This CDR3 contains 11 residues.

The genes are TRBV30 and TRBJ2-7; TRBD1 agrees at 11 bases. Germline-derived CDR1 and CDR2 are GTSNPN and SVGIG (reference sequence). V dropped 1 base and J dropped 3; count of bases not matched to a gene: 2. The CDR3 runs 14 residues. CDR3 DNA: TGTGCCTGGAGTGCCGGGACAGGGGGCTACGAGCAGTACTTC. Its protein is CAWSAGTGGYEQYF. The full variable domain, its missing parts supplied by reference TRBV30 and TRBJ2-7, is SQTIHQWPATLVQPVGSPLSLECTVEGTSNPNLYWYRQAAGRGLQLLFYSVGIGQISSEVPQNLSASRPQDRQFILSSKKLLLSDSGFYLCAWSAGTGGYEQYFGPGTRLTVT.

This chain joins TRBV18 and TRBJ1-3; D gene unclear. The CDR3 length is 14 residues. Germline CDR1 KGHSH, CDR2 LQKENI. The V end was cut by 3 bases, the J end by 3 bases, with 9 bases between. In DNA form, the CDR3 reads TGTGCCAGCTCACCGCTACGGGATGGAAACACCATATATTTT. It codes for CASSPLRDGNTIYF. Variable domain in full (rest from reference TRBV18 and TRBJ1-3): NAGVMQNPRHLVRRRGQEARLRCSPMKGHSHVYWYRQLPEEGLKFMVYLQKENIIDESGMPKERFSAEFPKEGPSILRIQQVVRGDSAAYFCASSPLRDGNTIYFGEGSWLTVV.

Relative to its sample, this clone is medium-sized. The chain links TRBV9 to TRBJ2-7; no clear D gene. Trimming pared 0 bases from V and 0 bases from J, leaving 10 bases between. Germline CDR1 reads SGDLS; CDR2 reads YYNGEE. The CDR3 sequence is 15 residues long. The CDR3 DNA reads TGTGCCAGCAGCGTAGGGTACAGTTCCTCCTACGAGCAGTACTTC. Its translation: CASSVGYSSSYEQYF.

This sequence joins TRBV5-1 and TRBJ2-1; D may be TRBD1 or TRBD2 (5 bases each). Germline lookup yields CDR1 SGHRS and CDR2 YFSETQ. This CDR3 is 13 amino acids long. The V and J ends lost 0 bases and 9 bases respectively, with 10 bases between them. CDR3 sequence (DNA): TGCGCCAGCAGCTTGGGCGGTGGGGGTGAGCAGTTCTTC. Its translation: CASSLGGGGEQFF. The variable domain in full, with the rest retrieved from reference TRBV5-1 and TRBJ2-1, is KAGVTQTPRYLIKTRGQQVTLSCSPISGHRSVSWYQQTPGQGLQFLFEYFSETQRNKGNFPGRFSGRQFSNSRSEMNVSTLELGDSALYLCASSLGGGGEQFFGPGTRLTVL.

V is TRBV5-8 and J is TRBJ1-1; 8 nucleotides match TRBD1. The CDR3 spans 14 residues. V lost 3 bases to trimming and J lost 5 bases; unmatched junction nucleotides: 6. Germline V gene sequence: CDR1 SGHTS, CDR2 YDEGEE. The CDR3 DNA is TGTGCCAGCAGCTACGAGGACAGGGTAACTGAAGCTTTCTTT. Its protein product is CASSYEDRVTEAFF.

V is TRBV4-1 and J is TRBJ1-1; no reliable D call. Germline CDR1 reads MGHRA; CDR2 reads YSYEKL. The CDR3 covers 14 residues. With 1 base removed from V and 5 bases from J, the gap between germline ends came to 11 bases. CDR3 amino acids: CASSQASLGTEAFF. In DNA, the CDR3 is TGCGCCAGCAGCCAAGCTTCCCTTGGGACTGAAGCTTTCTTT.

CDR3 in DNA: TGTGCCAGTAGTAACCAGGGGTCGCTAGCGGGAGACGAGCAGTACTTC. It codes for CASSNQGSLAGDEQYF. This sequence joins TRBV19 and TRBJ2-7; the match to TRBD2 covers 10 bases. Per germline, CDR1 LNHDA and CDR2 SQIVND (reference sequence). The CDR3 length is 16 residues. The V segment lost 4 bases and the J segment 5 bases; nucleotides outside the gene matches: 11.

The V and J genes are TRBV5-1 and TRBJ2-1; 10 bases line up with TRBD2. The germline gives CDR1 SGHRS, CDR2 YFSETQ. This CDR3 has 15 amino acids. The V gene end was trimmed by 4 bases and the J gene end by 2 bases; junction bases not matched to a gene: 3. CDR3 bases: TGCGCCAGCAGCATGGGGACTAGCGCCTACAATGAGCAGTTCTTC. Translation gives CASSMGTSAYNEQFF.

This chain joins TRBV5-5 and TRBJ2-1; D may be TRBD1 or TRBD2 (6 bases each). CDR1 SGHKS and CDR2 YYEKEE come from the germline V gene (reference sequence). Trimming shortened V by 0 bases and J by 9 bases, and 22 bases separated the two germline ends. This CDR3 has 17 amino acids. The CDR3 is CASSLGARDTSSGEQFF. CDR3 nucleotide sequence: TGTGCCAGCAGCTTGGGGGCGCGGGACACTAGCAGCGGTGAGCAGTTCTTC.

The chain combines TRBV19 with TRBJ2-2; TRBD2 aligns across 9 bases. Trimming removed 6 bases from V and 6 bases from J; junction bases left unmatched: 20. Germline CDR1 reads LNHDA; CDR2 reads SQIVND (reference sequence). The length of the CDR3 is 19 residues. CDR3 protein: CASRHRTATGLAAAGELFF. For the CDR3, the DNA is TGTGCCAGTAGACACCGGACAGCTACGGGACTAGCAGCGGCCGGGGAGCTGTTTTTT.

The CDR3 spells CAWSVLPAVEQYF. The CDR3 DNA reads TGTGCCTGGAGTGTCCTCCCCGCGGTGGAGCAGTACTTC. J is TRBJ2-7 and V is TRBV30; D is uncertain. The germline CDR1 and CDR2 sequences are GTSNPN and SVGIG (reference sequence). This CDR3 has 13 amino acids. The V gene lost 0 bases and the J gene lost 7 bases, with 13 bases spanning the gap.

The rearrangement links TRBV7-9 to TRBJ1-3; D perhaps matches TRBD1 (5 bases). This CDR3 spans 16 amino acids. V was shortened by 3 bases and J by 0 bases, with 12 bases between the two germline ends. CDR1 SEHNR and CDR2 FQNEAQ come from the germline V gene (reference sequence). This chain's CDR3 is CASSFGGGVSGNTIYF. The CDR3 DNA is TGTGCCAGCAGCTTCGGTGGAGGGGTCTCTGGAAACACCATATATTTT.

The table lists this clone with a count of one. The J gene is TRBJ2-7, the V gene TRBV28, with TRBD2 as a possible D gene (6 bases). This CDR3 is built from 15 residues. V lost 4 bases and J 0 bases, leaving 13 bases between the germline ends. Germline V lookup: CDR1 MDHEN, CDR2 SYDVKM. The CDR3 DNA is TGTGCCAGCAGTTATTCGTACGGGAGCTCCTACGAGCAGTACTTC. It specifies CASSYSYGSSYEQYF.